Presented here are 21 T cell receptor beta chains from one specimen sequenced in a study of blood T cell repertoires in COVID-19 (TCRdb year 2020). Receptor libraries were prepared by the immunoSEQ multiplex PCR assay. What TCRdb holds here is the immuneACCESS table cut down to in-frame rearrangements. Part of the clones is not present; checked against another copy, under half of the missing clones reflect an unresolved V gene, and the others are unexplained. The sample table shows 180,000 or so clones, and approximately 88% are seen once. The top ten clones comprise around 6.6% of the sample. Sample: peripheral blood. The receptors here all came from a man aged 35-49 years with acute or convalescent COVID-19.

The chain links TRBV7-8 to TRBJ2-1; TRBD1 matches 9 bases. CDR3 size: 15 residues. The V gene's germline CDR1 is SGHVS and CDR2 FQNEAQ. V lost 2 bases to trimming and J lost 6 bases; unmatched junction nucleotides: 5. CDR3 in amino acids: CASSLYGQGFNEQFF. The CDR3 bases are TGTGCCAGCAGCTTATATGGACAGGGGTTCAATGAGCAGTTCTTC.

The chain uses TRBV30 and TRBJ2-7; possibly TRBD1 for D (5 bases). Germline V gene data show CDR1 as GTSNPN and CDR2 as SVGIG (reference sequence). V lost 0 bases, J lost 4 bases, and 13 bases lay in between. CDR3 length: 14 residues. CDR3 coding DNA: TGTGCCTGGAGTGTAGGGGCAGGGAAATACGAGCAGTACTTC. It specifies CAWSVGAGKYEQYF.

The genes are TRBV5-1 and TRBJ2-7, with D possibly being TRBD1 (6 bases). V lost 5 bases to trimming and J lost 5 bases, with 11 bases between them. Germline V gene lookup returns CDR1 SGHRS and CDR2 YFSETQ. This CDR3 is 12 amino acids long. CDR3 bases: TGCGCCAGCAGATCCGCAGGGGACGAGCAGTACTTC. This encodes CASRSAGDEQYF.

This clone was picked up one time. V usage is TRBV4-3 and J usage is TRBJ2-3, with TRBD1 as a possible D gene (6 bases). Looked up from germline, CDR1 is LGHNA and CDR2 is YSLEER. The CDR3 runs to 15 residues. The V and J ends lost 3 bases and 1 base respectively, with 11 bases between them. Here the CDR3 DNA reads TGCGCCAGCAGCCAGGACAGCCCAGGCACAGATACGCAGTATTTT. Its protein product is CASSQDSPGTDTQYF.

This chain uses TRBV5-1 with TRBJ2-6; weak D call: TRBD2 (5 bases). Trimming stripped 3 bases from V and 2 bases from J, with 9 bases between. From germline, CDR1 is SGHRS and CDR2 YFSETQ. CDR3 length: 15 amino acids. CDR3 DNA: TGCGCCAGCAGCTCTCCGGAGGCTGGGGCCAACGTCCTGACTTTC. It encodes CASSSPEAGANVLTF.

The rearrangement links TRBV5-1 to TRBJ2-7; 7 bases match TRBD1. The CDR3 is made up of 17 amino acids. J was trimmed by 0 bases and V by 4 bases; bases with no gene match: 13. Germline CDR1 and CDR2: SGHRS and YFSETQ. Written as DNA, the CDR3 is TGCGCCAGCAGCCCTGAAACGTACAGGGGTCTCTCCTACGAGCAGTACTTC. It specifies CASSPETYRGLSYEQYF.

This clone was counted a single time. J is TRBJ2-7 and V is TRBV2; no reliable D call. Trimming stripped 1 base from V and 2 bases from J, with 12 bases between. Germline CDR1 is SNHLY and CDR2 is FYNNEI. This CDR3 comprises 15 residues. The CDR3 DNA sequence: TGTGCCAGCAGTGAAGGAGTAACTGGGCCCTACGAGCAGTACTTC. Its protein is CASSEGVTGPYEQYF.

The chain has TRBV28 and TRBJ2-3, with 9 bases that match TRBD2. Losses at the gene ends were 5 bases for V and 6 bases for J; bases not matched to a gene: 9. Germline V lookup: CDR1 MDHEN, CDR2 SYDVKM. CDR3 length: 15 amino acids. In DNA form, the CDR3 reads TGTGCCAGCAGTCGTCGCGGGGGGGTCCGGGATACGCAGTATTTT. Its protein is CASSRRGGVRDTQYF.

V usage is TRBV15 and J usage is TRBJ2-5, with TRBD2 matching over 9 bases. The CDR3 covers 15 residues. V was pared by 3 bases and J by 5 bases, with 7 bases of the junction left unmatched. The germline gives CDR1 LNHNV, CDR2 YYDKDF (reference sequence). The CDR3: CATSSVGLALETQYF. The CDR3 DNA reads as TGTGCCACCAGCAGCGTGGGACTAGCATTGGAGACCCAGTACTTC.

This chain uses TRBV6-1 with TRBJ1-5, with TRBD1 matching 7 bases. Germline V CDR1 and CDR2: MNHNS, SASEGT. The CDR3 loop spans 14 amino acids. V was pared by 5 bases and J by 5 bases, with 6 bases of the junction left unmatched. DNA of the CDR3: TGTGCCAGCAGTTTCCAGGGGGTAGATCAGCCCCAGCATTTT. Translated: CASSFQGVDQPQHF.

The CDR3 sequence is CASSLAPLVTQYF. CDR3 bases: TGTGCCAGCAGTTTAGCGCCGCTAGTAACTCAGTACTTC. The rearrangement links TRBV12-3 or TRBV12-4 to TRBJ2-4, with unresolved D. Trimming removed 0 bases from V and 12 bases from J, with 12 bases in between. This CDR3 is 13 amino acids long.

The chain uses TRBV4-1 and TRBJ1-2; 7 nucleotides agree with TRBD1. This CDR3 region has 20 residues. CDR1 and CDR2 (germline): MGHRA, YSYEKL. With V trimmed by 0 bases and J by 4 bases, 20 bases remained unmatched. CDR3 protein: CASSQEGTESNSPSIYGYTF. In DNA, the CDR3 is TGCGCCAGCAGCCAAGAGGGGACAGAATCTAATTCTCCTTCCATCTATGGCTACACCTTC.

The chain employs TRBV7-2 and TRBJ2-3; 13 nucleotides agree with TRBD2. CDR1 is SGHTA and CDR2 is FQGNSA in the germline V gene. CDR3 length equals 17 residues. The J segment lost 4 bases and the V segment lost 4 bases, leaving 8 bases of the junction unmatched. The DNA for the CDR3 is TGTGCCAGCAGCTCCCCCCGACTAGCGGGGGGCGCAGATACGCAGTATTTT. Amino acid sequence: CASSSPRLAGGADTQYF. Together with reference TRBV7-2 and TRBJ2-3, the CDR3 gives the full variable domain: GAGVSQSPSNKVTEKGKDVELRCDPISGHTALYWYRQSLGQGLEFLIYFQGNSAPDKSGLPSDRFSAERTGGSVSTLTIQRTQQEDSAVYLCASSSPRLAGGADTQYFGPGTRLTVL.

J is TRBJ1-2 and V is TRBV24-1; 8 positions match TRBD1. V shed 1 base, J shed 4 bases, and the junction held 7 bases outside the gene matches. This CDR3 is built from 16 residues. Germline V CDR1 and CDR2: KGHDR, SFDVKD. CDR3 DNA: TGTGCCACCAGTGATTTTCTTACAGGGGGGCCCTATGGCTACACCTTC. Translation: CATSDFLTGGPYGYTF.

This clone was counted once. The CDR3 region has the DNA TGTGCCAGCAGTGAGACAGGGGACGATGAAAAACTGTTTTTT. This translates into CASSETGDDEKLFF. V usage is TRBV6-1 and J usage is TRBJ1-4; 8 bases agree with TRBD1. The V and J ends lost 3 bases and 6 bases, in that order; junction bases with no gene match: 3. The CDR3 covers 14 residues. Germline CDR1 is MNHNS and CDR2 is SASEGT.

The chain carries TRBV2 and TRBJ1-1, with 9 nucleotides matching TRBD1. V shed 5 bases, J shed 7 bases, and the junction held 8 bases outside the gene matches. Germline V gene data show CDR1 as SNHLY and CDR2 as FYNNEI. There are 14 residues in the CDR3. CDR3 sequence reads: CASSHLTGGSEAFF. In DNA form, the CDR3 reads TGTGCCAGCAGTCACCTTACAGGGGGCAGTGAAGCTTTCTTT.

The chain carries TRBV29-1 and TRBJ2-5; D might be TRBD2 (6 bases). This CDR3 spans 12 amino acids. V lost 7 bases and J lost 5, with 14 bases in between. Germline CDR1 is SQVTM and CDR2 is ANQGSEA. CDR3 bases: TGCAGCGGCTGGCTAGCGACCGAGACCCAGTACTTC. Translating gives CSGWLATETQYF.

The V and J genes are TRBV5-1 and TRBJ2-5; a weak D match, TRBD1 (5 bases). CDR3 length: 14 amino acids. V was cut by 0 bases and J by 5 bases, with 11 bases left in between. CDR1 and CDR2 (germline): SGHRS, YFSETQ. Here the CDR3 reads CASSLEGAGETQYF. The CDR3 nucleotides are TGCGCCAGCAGCTTGGAAGGGGCAGGGGAGACCCAGTACTTC.

The chain has TRBV5-1 and TRBJ2-3, with a tentative D call TRBD2 (6 bases). V was cut by 3 bases and J by 5 bases, with 22 bases left in between. The germline V gene encodes CDR1 SGHRS and CDR2 YFSETQ. The CDR3 extends over 17 amino acids. The CDR3 loop reads CASSSGGASAAKDTQYF. Here the CDR3 DNA reads TGCGCCAGCAGCTCCGGAGGCGCTAGCGCGGCGAAAGATACGCAGTATTTT.

V usage is TRBV5-4 and J usage is TRBJ2-7; TRBD2 aligns across 10 bases. The ends lost 4 bases at V and 5 bases at J; junction bases unmatched: 6. This CDR3 region has 14 residues. Germline V gene lookup returns CDR1 SGHNT and CDR2 YYREEE (reference sequence). Written as DNA, the CDR3 is TGTGCCAGCAGCATTAGCGGGGGGAGGCACGAGCAGTACTTC. Residues: CASSISGGRHEQYF.

This clone appeared a single time. This chain connects TRBV20-1 to TRBJ1-4, with D uncertain. The CDR3 length is 11 residues. Germline CDR1 DFQATT, CDR2 SNEGSKA (reference sequence). The V end was cut by 7 bases, the J end by 4 bases, with 7 bases between. Here the CDR3 DNA reads TGCAGTGGCAGACTTAATGAAAAACTGTTTTTT. It codes for CSGRLNEKLFF.